These T cell receptor beta chains were read from a single sample in a study of blood T cell repertoires in COVID-19. Profiled with immunoSEQ multiplex PCR; TCRdb holds only in-frame clones, not every one. This table holds 84,000 or so clones, about 92% found once. The specimen was peripheral blood. Receptor source: an older woman with active COVID-19. CDR3s include the opening cysteine and the closing phenylalanine or tryptophan. The order of the fields is V gene, J gene, D gene, clone size, CDR3 DNA, CDR3 protein. D genes are given only for firm matches. Expanded clones get a size class; other rows say once, few or many, or leave the size out.

v_gene: TRBV30; j_gene: TRBJ1-1; d_gene: TRBD1; abundance: .; CDR3nt: TGTGCCTGGAGAGAACGAGGGGGCTCAGAAGCTTTCTTT; CDR3aa: CAWRERGGSEAFF
v_gene: TRBV6-2/TRBV6-3; j_gene: TRBJ2-6; d_gene: .; abundance: .; CDR3nt: TGTGCCAGCAGTTATGGAGGCTCTGGGGCCAACGTCCTGACTTTC; CDR3aa: CASSYGGSGANVLTF
v_gene: TRBV10-1; j_gene: TRBJ2-1; d_gene: TRBD2; abundance: .; CDR3nt: TGCGCCAGCAGTGACGGCGGGAGGACTTTCAATGAGCAGTTCTTC; CDR3aa: CASSDGGRTFNEQFF
v_gene: TRBV5-1; j_gene: TRBJ2-7; d_gene: .; abundance: .; CDR3nt: TGCGCCAGCAGCAGCCGGGGGGAGCAGTACTTC; CDR3aa: CASSSRGEQYF
v_gene: TRBV28; j_gene: TRBJ2-3; d_gene: TRBD2; abundance: .; CDR3nt: TGTGCCAGCAGTCTCGGACTAGTGAGCGGCACAGATACGCAGTATTTT; CDR3aa: CASSLGLVSGTDTQYF
v_gene: TRBV5-8; j_gene: TRBJ1-1; d_gene: .; abundance: once; CDR3nt: TGTGCCAGCAGCTTGCGGACAGTAATGAACACTGAAGCTTTCTTT; CDR3aa: CASSLRTVMNTEAFF
v_gene: TRBV13; j_gene: TRBJ2-2; d_gene: TRBD2; abundance: .; CDR3nt: TGTGCCAGCAGCCAAATCACTCACAGCGGGAGGGCCACCGGGGAGCTGTTTTTT; CDR3aa: CASSQITHSGRATGELFF
v_gene: TRBV2; j_gene: TRBJ2-1; d_gene: TRBD1; abundance: .; CDR3nt: TGTGCCAGCAGTGAAAGGTTTACAGGGGGCTACAATGAGCAGTTCTTC; CDR3aa: CASSERFTGGYNEQFF
v_gene: TRBV4-2; j_gene: TRBJ2-2; d_gene: TRBD1; abundance: .; CDR3nt: TGTGCCAGCAGCCAAGACAACAGGGGGAAATCCGGGGAGCTGTTTTTT; CDR3aa: CASSQDNRGKSGELFF
v_gene: TRBV9; j_gene: TRBJ1-1; d_gene: .; abundance: .; CDR3nt: TGTGCCAGCAGCGCACCGGTGAACACTGAAGCTTTCTTT; CDR3aa: CASSAPVNTEAFF
v_gene: TRBV18; j_gene: TRBJ1-1; d_gene: .; abundance: .; CDR3nt: TGTGCCAGCTCACCGAATACAGGGAACACTGAAGCTTTCTTT; CDR3aa: CASSPNTGNTEAFF
v_gene: TRBV28; j_gene: TRBJ2-1; d_gene: TRBD2; abundance: few; CDR3nt: TGTGCCAGCAGTTTGCCTAGCGGGATCTCCTACAATGAGCAGTTCTTC; CDR3aa: CASSLPSGISYNEQFF
v_gene: TRBV5-1; j_gene: TRBJ2-1; d_gene: TRBD2; abundance: .; CDR3nt: TGCGCCAGCAGCTTGCGCGGGAGGCGGTCCTACAATGAGCAGTTCTTC; CDR3aa: CASSLRGRRSYNEQFF
v_gene: TRBV25-1; j_gene: TRBJ2-3; d_gene: TRBD2; abundance: .; CDR3nt: TGTGCCAGCAGTGAATCTCTAGCGGGATGGACAGATACGCAGTATTTT; CDR3aa: CASSESLAGWTDTQYF
v_gene: TRBV11-3; j_gene: TRBJ1-2; d_gene: .; abundance: once; CDR3nt: TGTGCCAGCAGCCCGACCGATAAAGGGGGAATACTCTATGGCTACACCTTC; CDR3aa: CASSPTDKGGILYGYTF
v_gene: TRBV9; j_gene: TRBJ1-5; d_gene: TRBD1; abundance: .; CDR3nt: TGTGCCAGCCGAGACAGGGGGACCCCTAGCAATCAGCCCCAGCATTTT; CDR3aa: CASRDRGTPSNQPQHF
v_gene: TRBV28; j_gene: TRBJ1-6; d_gene: TRBD1; abundance: .; CDR3nt: TGTGCCAGCAGTTTCGGTTCGCAGGGGGACTATTCACCCCTCCACTTT; CDR3aa: CASSFGSQGDYSPLHF
v_gene: TRBV10-2; j_gene: TRBJ2-1; d_gene: .; abundance: once; CDR3nt: TGCGCCAGCATGAGGAGTGTCAATGAGCAGTTCTTC; CDR3aa: CASMRSVNEQFF
v_gene: TRBV28; j_gene: TRBJ1-5; d_gene: TRBD1; abundance: .; CDR3nt: TGTGCCAGCAGCCCACTAACAGGGGGCAATCAGCCCCAGCATTTT; CDR3aa: CASSPLTGGNQPQHF
v_gene: TRBV7-2; j_gene: TRBJ1-2; d_gene: TRBD1; abundance: .; CDR3nt: TGTGCCAGCAGCTCCAGGACAGGGAGCCGCTATGGCTACACCTTC; CDR3aa: CASSSRTGSRYGYTF
v_gene: TRBV9; j_gene: TRBJ1-1; d_gene: .; abundance: .; CDR3nt: TGTGCCAGCAGCCCACGGGAGTTTAACACTGAAGCTTTCTTT; CDR3aa: CASSPREFNTEAFF
v_gene: TRBV3-1/TRBV3-2; j_gene: TRBJ2-5; d_gene: .; abundance: .; CDR3nt: TGTGCCAGCAGCCAAGATGTGGGAGCGGTGTTAGAGACCCAGTACTTC; CDR3aa: CASSQDVGAVLETQYF
v_gene: TRBV7-3; j_gene: TRBJ2-1; d_gene: TRBD2; abundance: .; CDR3nt: TGTGCCAGCAGCTTAATGGGACTAGCGGGATCCTACAATGAGCAGTTCTTC; CDR3aa: CASSLMGLAGSYNEQFF
v_gene: TRBV30; j_gene: TRBJ1-2; d_gene: .; abundance: once; CDR3nt: TGTGCCTGGAGTCTCGGGGTTAACTATGGCTACACCTTC; CDR3aa: CAWSLGVNYGYTF
v_gene: TRBV19; j_gene: TRBJ1-5; d_gene: .; abundance: .; CDR3nt: TGTGCCAGTACCAGCGGTCACCGGGGTGGCAATCAGCCCCAGCATTTT; CDR3aa: CASTSGHRGGNQPQHF
v_gene: TRBV18; j_gene: TRBJ1-6; d_gene: TRBD1; abundance: .; CDR3nt: TGTGCCAGCTCACCTACGACAGGGAATAATTCACCCCTCCACTTT; CDR3aa: CASSPTTGNNSPLHF
v_gene: TRBV6-5; j_gene: TRBJ1-4; d_gene: TRBD1; abundance: .; CDR3nt: TGTGCCAGCAGTTACTCCGAGACAGGGTCGGGTGAAAAACTGTTTTTT; CDR3aa: CASSYSETGSGEKLFF
v_gene: TRBV9; j_gene: TRBJ1-1; d_gene: TRBD1; abundance: once; CDR3nt: TGTGCCAGCAGCCCCCGACGGGGGACAGCAGCTTTCTTT; CDR3aa: CASSPRRGTAAFF
v_gene: TRBV6-5; j_gene: TRBJ1-3; d_gene: .; abundance: .; CDR3nt: TGTGCCAGCAGTTCTACGGCTGGAAACACCATATATTTT; CDR3aa: CASSSTAGNTIYF
v_gene: TRBV4-1; j_gene: TRBJ2-1; d_gene: .; abundance: .; CDR3nt: TGCGCCAGCAGCCACCGGGATAATCGGCCCTACAATGAGCAGTTCTTC; CDR3aa: CASSHRDNRPYNEQFF
v_gene: TRBV7-2; j_gene: TRBJ1-5; d_gene: TRBD1; abundance: .; CDR3nt: TGTGCCAGCAGCTTACAGGGGGCCTTGAATCAGCCCCAGCATTTT; CDR3aa: CASSLQGALNQPQHF
v_gene: TRBV7-8; j_gene: TRBJ2-7; d_gene: .; abundance: once; CDR3nt: TGTGCCAGCAGCTTACTGTTCTACGAGCAGTACTTC; CDR3aa: CASSLLFYEQYF
v_gene: TRBV25-1; j_gene: TRBJ1-5; d_gene: .; abundance: .; CDR3nt: TGTGCCAGCAGTGAATCCGGGGGTACTCAGCCCCAGCATTTT; CDR3aa: CASSESGGTQPQHF
v_gene: TRBV28; j_gene: TRBJ2-7; d_gene: TRBD2; abundance: .; CDR3nt: TGTGCCAGCAGTTTAACAGCGGGACTAGCGGGAGCAGAGTACGAGCAGTACTTC; CDR3aa: CASSLTAGLAGAEYEQYF
v_gene: TRBV5-1; j_gene: TRBJ1-2; d_gene: .; abundance: .; CDR3nt: TGCGCCAGCAGCTTGGGTGCAGGAGGCTATGGCTACACCTTC; CDR3aa: CASSLGAGGYGYTF
v_gene: TRBV28; j_gene: TRBJ2-5; d_gene: .; abundance: .; CDR3nt: TGTGCCAGCAGTTTATCGGAGACCCAGTACTTC; CDR3aa: CASSLSETQYF
v_gene: TRBV15; j_gene: TRBJ2-5; d_gene: TRBD2; abundance: .; CDR3nt: TGTGCCACCAGTTCAGCGGGGGGGCAAGAGACCCAGTACTTC; CDR3aa: CATSSAGGQETQYF
v_gene: TRBV5-1; j_gene: TRBJ2-3; d_gene: .; abundance: once; CDR3nt: TGCGCCAGCAGCTTGGACCCTTCAGGGGGCACAGATACGCAGTATTTT; CDR3aa: CASSLDPSGGTDTQYF
v_gene: TRBV28; j_gene: TRBJ2-2; d_gene: TRBD2; abundance: .; CDR3nt: TGTGCCAGCAGCCTAGCGGGAGAACCCCGTGGCGGGGAGCTGTTTTTT; CDR3aa: CASSLAGEPRGGELFF
v_gene: TRBV2; j_gene: TRBJ2-1; d_gene: .; abundance: .; CDR3nt: TGTGCCAGCAGTGTTAGCTCCTTCGATGAGCAGTTCTTC; CDR3aa: CASSVSSFDEQFF
v_gene: TRBV18; j_gene: TRBJ1-1; d_gene: .; abundance: .; CDR3nt: TGTGCCAGCTCACCAGCAGATGAAGCTTTCTTT; CDR3aa: CASSPADEAFF
v_gene: TRBV9; j_gene: TRBJ2-7; d_gene: TRBD2; abundance: .; CDR3nt: TGTGCCAGCAGCGTCACCGGGACTAGAGGGTACGAGCAGTACTTC; CDR3aa: CASSVTGTRGYEQYF
v_gene: TRBV19; j_gene: TRBJ2-1; d_gene: TRBD2; abundance: .; CDR3nt: TGTGCCTCGGGGGGGCAGGGAAAACGGAATGAGCAGTTCTTC; CDR3aa: CASGGQGKRNEQFF
v_gene: TRBV12-3/TRBV12-4; j_gene: TRBJ1-2; d_gene: TRBD1; abundance: .; CDR3nt: TGTGCCAGCAGAGCACAGGGGAACTATGGCTACACCTTC; CDR3aa: CASRAQGNYGYTF
v_gene: TRBV7-8; j_gene: TRBJ2-7; d_gene: TRBD1; abundance: .; CDR3nt: TGTGCCAGCAGTCTCCGAGGGGGACAGCCCTACGAGCAGTACTTC; CDR3aa: CASSLRGGQPYEQYF
v_gene: TRBV7-8; j_gene: TRBJ2-1; d_gene: TRBD2; abundance: .; CDR3nt: TGTGCCACCGGGACTAGCAGATACAATGAGCAGTTCTTC; CDR3aa: CATGTSRYNEQFF
v_gene: TRBV11-2; j_gene: TRBJ1-5; d_gene: TRBD1; abundance: .; CDR3nt: TGTGCCAGCAGCCGGGACAGGGGGCCTGATCAGCCCCAGCATTTT; CDR3aa: CASSRDRGPDQPQHF
v_gene: TRBV5-1; j_gene: TRBJ1-1; d_gene: .; abundance: .; CDR3nt: TGCGCCAGCAGCGCGGATACAGGGAACACTGAAGCTTTCTTT; CDR3aa: CASSADTGNTEAFF
v_gene: TRBV6-5; j_gene: TRBJ1-1; d_gene: .; abundance: once; CDR3nt: TGTGCCAGCATCCCCTTACAGTTCATGAACACTGAAGCTTTCTTT; CDR3aa: CASIPLQFMNTEAFF
v_gene: TRBV28; j_gene: TRBJ2-7; d_gene: TRBD2; abundance: .; CDR3nt: TGTGCCAGCAGCCCCGGTGGGCGGGAGGGACACGAGCAGTACTTC; CDR3aa: CASSPGGREGHEQYF
v_gene: TRBV6-5; j_gene: TRBJ1-1; d_gene: .; abundance: .; CDR3nt: TGTGCCAGCAGTTACTCTGTGTACTTGAACACTGAAGCTTTCTTT; CDR3aa: CASSYSVYLNTEAFF